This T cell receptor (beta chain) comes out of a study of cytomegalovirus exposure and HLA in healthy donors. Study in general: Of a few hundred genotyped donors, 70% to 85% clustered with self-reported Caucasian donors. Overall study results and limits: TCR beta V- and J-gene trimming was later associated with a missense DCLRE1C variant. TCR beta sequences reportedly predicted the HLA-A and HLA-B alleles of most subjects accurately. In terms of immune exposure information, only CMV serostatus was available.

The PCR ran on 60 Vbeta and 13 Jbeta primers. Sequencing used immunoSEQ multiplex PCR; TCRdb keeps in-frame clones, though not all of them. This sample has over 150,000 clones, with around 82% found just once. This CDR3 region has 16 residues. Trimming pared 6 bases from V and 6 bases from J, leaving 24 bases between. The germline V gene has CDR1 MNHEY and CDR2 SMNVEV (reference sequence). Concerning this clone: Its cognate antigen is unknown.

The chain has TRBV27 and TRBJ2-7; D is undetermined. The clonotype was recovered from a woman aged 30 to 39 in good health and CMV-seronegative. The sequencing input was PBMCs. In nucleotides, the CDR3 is TGTGCCAGCAGCCCTTATCCGGGTCCTAGTCGGATCGAGCAGTACTTC. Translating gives CASSPYPGPSRIEQYF.